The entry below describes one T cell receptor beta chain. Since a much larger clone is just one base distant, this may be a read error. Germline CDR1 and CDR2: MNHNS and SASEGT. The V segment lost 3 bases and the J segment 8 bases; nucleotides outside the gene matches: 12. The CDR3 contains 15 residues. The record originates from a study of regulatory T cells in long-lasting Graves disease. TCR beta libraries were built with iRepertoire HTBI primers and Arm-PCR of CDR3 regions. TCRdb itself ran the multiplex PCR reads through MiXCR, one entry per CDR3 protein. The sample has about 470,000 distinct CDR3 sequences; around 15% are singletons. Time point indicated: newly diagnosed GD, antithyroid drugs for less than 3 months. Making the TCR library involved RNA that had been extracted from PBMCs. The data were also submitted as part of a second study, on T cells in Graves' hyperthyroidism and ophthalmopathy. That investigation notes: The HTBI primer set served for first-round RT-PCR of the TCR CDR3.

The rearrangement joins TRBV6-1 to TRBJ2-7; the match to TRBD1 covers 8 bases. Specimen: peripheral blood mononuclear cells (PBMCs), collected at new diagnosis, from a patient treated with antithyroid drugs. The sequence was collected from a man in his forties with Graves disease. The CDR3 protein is CASSDRDRLNYKQYF. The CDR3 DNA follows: TGTGCCAGCAGTGACCGGGACAGGCTGAATTACAAGCAGTACTTC.